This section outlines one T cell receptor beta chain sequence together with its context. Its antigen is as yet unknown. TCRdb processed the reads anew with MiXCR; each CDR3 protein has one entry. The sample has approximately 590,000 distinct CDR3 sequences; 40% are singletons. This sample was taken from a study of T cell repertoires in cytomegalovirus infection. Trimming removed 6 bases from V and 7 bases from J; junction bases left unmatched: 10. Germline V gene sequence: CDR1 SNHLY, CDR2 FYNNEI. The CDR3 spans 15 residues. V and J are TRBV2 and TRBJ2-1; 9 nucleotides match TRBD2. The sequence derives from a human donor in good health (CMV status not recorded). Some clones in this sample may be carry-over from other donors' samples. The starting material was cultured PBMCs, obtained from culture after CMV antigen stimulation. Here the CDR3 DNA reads TGTGCCAGCAGCGGTCCAGGTCTAGCGGGAAATGAGCAGTTCTTC. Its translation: CASSGPGLAGNEQFF.